The present entry profiles one TCR beta chain with its context. The data were taken from a study of blood T cell repertoires in COVID-19. Study information: Samples of COVID-19 (acute and convalescent) were obtained from the United States, Italy and Spain.

The V and J ends lost 3 bases and 8 bases respectively, with 7 bases between them. In germline, CDR1 is SEHNR, CDR2 FQNEAQ (reference sequence). This CDR3 contains 12 residues. Original processing notes: Amplified reference gene primers provided the basis for estimating nucleated cell counts. The protocol was immunoSEQ multiplex PCR, while the TCRdb copy is restricted to in-frame clones and leaves out a portion. D and trimming were read from the DNA, whereas the V and J calls and clone size are those reported in that table. The table includes more than 250,000 clones, roughly 87% detected once. J is TRBJ1-4 and V is TRBV7-9; TRBD1 might be the D (5 bases). Material: peripheral blood. The sequence was collected from a human donor in a cohort sampled during active COVID-19. The DNA for the CDR3 is TGTGCCAGCAGCTTGGGGGGAGAAAAACTGTTTTTT. Protein product: CASSLGGEKLFF.